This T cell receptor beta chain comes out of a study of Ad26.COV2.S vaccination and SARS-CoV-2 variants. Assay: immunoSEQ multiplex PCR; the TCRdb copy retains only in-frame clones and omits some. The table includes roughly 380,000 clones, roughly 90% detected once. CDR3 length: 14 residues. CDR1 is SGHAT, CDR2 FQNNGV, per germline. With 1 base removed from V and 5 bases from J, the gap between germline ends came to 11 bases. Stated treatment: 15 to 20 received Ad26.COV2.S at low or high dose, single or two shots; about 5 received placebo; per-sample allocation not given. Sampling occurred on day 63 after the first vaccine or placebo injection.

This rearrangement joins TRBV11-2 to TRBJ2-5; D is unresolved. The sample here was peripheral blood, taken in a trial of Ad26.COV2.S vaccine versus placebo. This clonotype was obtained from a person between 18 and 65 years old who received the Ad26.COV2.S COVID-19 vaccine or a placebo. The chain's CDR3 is CASSLVIGSETQYF. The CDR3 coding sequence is TGTGCCAGCAGCTTAGTCATAGGGTCCGAGACCCAGTACTTC.